These T cell receptor beta chains were read from a single sample in a study of CD8 T cells in ankylosing spondylitis. TCRdb re-analysed the 5' RACE reads in MiXCR, keeping a single row per CDR3 protein. This sample carries 250,000 to 350,000 distinct CDR3 sequences, about 19% of them seen once, and the ten largest clones take roughly 8%. The material sequenced was blood, either unsorted or a sorted T cell fraction (not recorded which). These TCRs come from a male donor with ankylosing spondylitis or in good health (not recorded which). The CDR3 runs from the conserved cysteine through the conserved F or W. The D gene is left open where the match is weak. Expanded clones are given a class, and other clones once, few, many or no size at all.

D gene	clone size	V gene	J gene	CDR3 protein	CDR3 DNA
.	.	TRBV6-5	TRBJ2-1	CASSILEENYNEQFF	TGTGCCAGCAGTATACTAGAGGAAAACTACAATGAGCAGTTCTTC
.	.	TRBV20-1	TRBJ2-5	CSAADSTQETQYF	TGCAGTGCTGCAGACAGTACCCAAGAGACCCAGTACTTC
.	many	TRBV5-6	TRBJ1-1	CASNRGGGTEAFF	TGTGCCAGCAACCGGGGGGGAGGAACTGAAGCTTTCTTT
TRBD1	.	TRBV18	TRBJ1-2	CASSPGDSLGYTF	TGTGCCAGCTCACCGGGGGACAGCCTCGGCTACACCTTC
TRBD2	many	TRBV20-1	TRBJ2-1	CSDTGTRVNEQFF	TGCAGTGACACCGGGACTAGGGTAAATGAGCAGTTCTTC
TRBD1	few	TRBV7-6	TRBJ1-1	CASSLRTGGMNTEAFF	TGTGCCAGCAGCTTGCGGACAGGGGGAATGAACACTGAAGCTTTCTTT
.	.	TRBV19	TRBJ1-4	CASILTGSTNEKLFF	TGTGCCAGTATCTTGACGGGATCAACTAATGAAAAACTGTTTTTT
.	.	TRBV4-1	TRBJ2-5	CASSQDGRQETQYF	TGCGCCAGCAGCCAAGATGGGCGGCAAGAGACCCAGTACTTC
.	.	TRBV11-2	TRBJ1-1	CASSSGYLNTEAFF	TGTGCCAGCAGCTCCGGGTACTTGAACACTGAAGCTTTCTTT
TRBD2	.	TRBV2	TRBJ2-3	CASKGLAGDTQYF	TGTGCCAGCAAAGGACTAGCGGGAGATACGCAGTATTTT
.	many	TRBV5-1	TRBJ2-2	CASSTYTGELFF	TGCGCCAGCAGCACTTACACCGGGGAGCTGTTTTTT
.	few	TRBV29-1	TRBJ2-3	CSVEAAGAPGDTQYF	TGCAGCGTTGAAGCCGCGGGGGCCCCCGGAGATACGCAGTATTTT
.	.	TRBV11-2	TRBJ2-1	CASSPVNYNEQFF	TGTGCCAGCAGCCCAGTCAACTACAATGAGCAGTTCTTC
TRBD2	.	TRBV10-2	TRBJ2-2	CASQLAGGQVTGELFF	TGCGCCTCCCAGCTAGCGGGGGGGCAAGTCACCGGGGAGCTGTTTTTT
TRBD1	.	TRBV6-1	TRBJ2-3	CASSPPTGPADTQYF	TGTGCCAGCAGTCCCCCGACAGGGCCGGCAGATACGCAGTATTTT
TRBD1	few	TRBV5-1	TRBJ2-3	CASKDRVSTDTQYF	TGCGCCAGCAAGGACAGGGTCAGTACAGATACGCAGTATTTT
TRBD1	few	TRBV14	TRBJ2-2	CASRGQGTGELFF	TGTGCCAGCAGAGGACAGGGTACCGGGGAGCTGTTTTTT
TRBD2	few	TRBV5-1	TRBJ2-2	CASSSSGPENTGELFF	TGCGCCAGCAGCAGTAGCGGGCCAGAGAACACCGGGGAGCTGTTTTTT
.	.	TRBV15	TRBJ2-2	CATSRGSVANTGELFF	TGTGCCACCAGCAGAGGTTCGGTAGCGAACACCGGGGAGCTGTTTTTT
.	few	TRBV12-3/TRBV12-4	TRBJ1-1	CASSSTKTGRNTEAFF	TGTGCCAGCAGTTCCACCAAAACAGGGCGGAACACTGAAGCTTTCTTT
.	few	TRBV28	TRBJ2-5	CASSLRGRDQETQYF	TGTGCCAGCAGTTTACGCGGCAGGGACCAAGAGACCCAGTACTTC
.	.	TRBV12-3/TRBV12-4	TRBJ2-1	CASSIPSYSYNEQFF	TGTGCCAGCAGTATCCCCTCATACTCCTACAATGAGCAGTTCTTC
.	few	TRBV12-3/TRBV12-4	TRBJ1-6	CASRTDNNSPLHF	TGTGCCAGCAGGACAGACAATAATTCACCCCTCCACTTT
.	few	TRBV20-1	TRBJ2-5	CSARVPLGVETQYF	TGCAGTGCTAGAGTTCCTCTGGGGGTTGAGACCCAGTACTTC
.	.	TRBV10-3	TRBJ2-2	CAISPGTTTGELFF	TGTGCCATCAGCCCCGGGACCACCACCGGGGAGCTGTTTTTT
.	few	TRBV9	TRBJ2-5	CASSVATGLGPETQYF	TGTGCCAGCAGCGTAGCTACGGGGTTGGGGCCAGAGACCCAGTACTTC
.	many	TRBV20-1	TRBJ1-6	CSARSSSRPLHF	TGCAGTGCTAGATCCAGCTCGCGACCCCTCCACTTT
TRBD2	.	TRBV5-1	TRBJ2-1	CASSLGPLTSVLSYNEQFF	TGCGCCAGCAGCTTGGGCCCTCTCACTAGCGTGCTATCCTACAATGAGCAGTTCTTC
.	.	TRBV20-1	TRBJ1-4	CSARQGYGGEKLFF	TGCAGTGCTAGACAAGGGTACGGGGGTGAAAAACTGTTTTTT
TRBD1	few	TRBV27	TRBJ2-2	CASSRRGSLPTGELFF	TGTGCCAGCAGTCGCAGGGGGTCCCTCCCTACCGGGGAGCTGTTTTTT
.	few	TRBV6-2/TRBV6-3	TRBJ1-1	CASSQSGTKAFF	TGTGCCAGCAGTCAATCCGGGACTAAGGCTTTCTTT